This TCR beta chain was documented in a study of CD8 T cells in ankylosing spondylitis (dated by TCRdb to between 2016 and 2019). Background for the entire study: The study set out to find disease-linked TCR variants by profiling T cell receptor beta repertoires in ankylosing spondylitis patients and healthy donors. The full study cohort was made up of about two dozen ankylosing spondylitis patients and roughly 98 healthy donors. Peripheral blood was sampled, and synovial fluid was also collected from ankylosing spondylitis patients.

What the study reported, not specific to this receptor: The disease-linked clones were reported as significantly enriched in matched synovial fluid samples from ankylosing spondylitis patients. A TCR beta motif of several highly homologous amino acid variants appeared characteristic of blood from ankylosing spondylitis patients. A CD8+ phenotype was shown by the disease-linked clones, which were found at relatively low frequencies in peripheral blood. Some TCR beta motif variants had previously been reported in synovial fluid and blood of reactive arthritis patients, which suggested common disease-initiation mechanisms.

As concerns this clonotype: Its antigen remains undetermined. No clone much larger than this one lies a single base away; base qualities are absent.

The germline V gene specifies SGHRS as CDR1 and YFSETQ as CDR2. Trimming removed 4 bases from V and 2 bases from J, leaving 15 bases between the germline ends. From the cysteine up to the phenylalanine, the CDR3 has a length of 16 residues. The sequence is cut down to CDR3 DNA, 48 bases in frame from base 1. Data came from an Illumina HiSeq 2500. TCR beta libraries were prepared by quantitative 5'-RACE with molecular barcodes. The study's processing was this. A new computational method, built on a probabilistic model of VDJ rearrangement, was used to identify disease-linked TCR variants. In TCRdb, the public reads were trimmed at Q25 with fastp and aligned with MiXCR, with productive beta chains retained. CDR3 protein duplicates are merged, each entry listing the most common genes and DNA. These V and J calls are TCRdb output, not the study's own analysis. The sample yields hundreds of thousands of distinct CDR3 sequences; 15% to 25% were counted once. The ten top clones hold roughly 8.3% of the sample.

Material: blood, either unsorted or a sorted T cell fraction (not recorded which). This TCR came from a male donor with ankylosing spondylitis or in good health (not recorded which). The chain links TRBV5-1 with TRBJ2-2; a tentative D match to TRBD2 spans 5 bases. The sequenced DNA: TGCGCCAGCAGCGCCTTAGGGAGAACTAACACCGGGGAGCTGTTTTTT. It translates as CASSALGRTNTGELFF.